This T cell receptor (beta chain) was recorded in a study of cytomegalovirus exposure and HLA in healthy donors. V dropped 3 bases and J dropped 1 base, with 9 bases sitting between them. This CDR3 comprises 14 residues. The V gene's germline CDR1 is MNHEY and CDR2 SMNVEV (reference sequence). Primers: 60 Vbeta forward and 13 Jbeta reverse. TCRdb's table, derived via immunoSEQ multiplex PCR, lists solely in-frame clones and lacks some. Found here are some 150,000 clones, 78% of them singletons; the top ten hold less than 3%. The sequenced sample consisted of PBMCs. The chain joins TRBV27 to TRBJ1-1; D perhaps matches TRBD1 (5 bases). This clonotype originated in a male donor in good health and CMV-seronegative. The CDR3 reads CASSFGGKNTEAFF. The CDR3, as DNA: TGTGCCAGCAGTTTTGGGGGGAAGAACACTGAAGCTTTCTTT.